The 10 T cell receptor beta chains reported below all come from one sample, sequenced in a study of T cells expressing NK-cell markers. TCRdb reprocessed the 5' RACE reads and stores each CDR3 protein as one record, lacking DNA. This sample contains 550,000 to 600,000 distinct CDR3 sequences. Material: blood T cells: a sorted CD56 or NKG2C T cell subset, CD4+ or CD8+ T cells, or bulk PBMC T cells (not recorded which). The receptors here all came from a man between 18 and 35 years old in good health.

The rearrangement uses TRBV6-4 and TRBJ2-5; absent DNA, TCRdb's TRBD1 call cannot be checked. Germline V lookup: CDR1 MRHNA, CDR2 SNTAGT. This CDR3 comprises 19 residues. This CDR3 reads CASSDSLTYIGQGRETQYF.

The chain employs TRBV12-3 or TRBV12-4 and TRBJ1-1; TCRdb's D gene call, TRBD1, goes unchecked for lack of DNA. The CDR3 runs 15 residues. The CDR3 sequence is CASSLARQGQTEAFF.

This sequence joins TRBV27 and TRBJ1-5. Germline V lookup: CDR1 MNHEY, CDR2 SMNVEV (reference sequence). This CDR3 comprises 14 residues. CDR3 amino acids: CASKRNQGPQPQHF.

The chain combines TRBV4-3 with TRBJ2-7; the TCRdb D gene call, TRBD1, has no DNA to confirm it. CDR3 length: 16 amino acids. Germline loops: CDR1 LGHNA, CDR2 YSLEER. CDR3: CASSQTRGQATYEQYF.

This chain uses TRBV7-2 with TRBJ1-1; the D call of TRBD1 rests on TCRdb alone, since no DNA is present to check it. This CDR3 contains 16 residues. Looked up from germline, CDR1 is SGHTA and CDR2 is FQGNSA. CDR3: CASTEDGFTGNSEAFF.

The chain recombines TRBV10-3 with TRBJ2-1; the D call of TRBD2 rests on TCRdb alone, since no DNA is present to check it. The germline gives CDR1 ENHRY, CDR2 SYGVKD. CDR3 length: 15 amino acids. CDR3 region: CAISGTSGIYNEQFF.

The genes are TRBV30 and TRBJ2-3; as DNA is missing, the TRBD2 call by TCRdb cannot be tested. The germline CDR1 and CDR2 sequences are GTSNPN and SVGIG (reference sequence). CDR3 length equals 16 residues. CDR3: CAWSRTSGKSTDTQYF. Looking up the rest from reference TRBV30 and TRBJ2-3 gives the full variable domain: SQTIHQWPATLVQPVGSPLSLECTVEGTSNPNLYWYRQAAGRGLQLLFYSVGIGQISSEVPQNLSASRPQDRQFILSSKKLLLSDSGFYLCAWSRTSGKSTDTQYFGPGTRLTVL.

V gene TRBV18 combines with J gene TRBJ2-7; TCRdb names TRBD1, which stays unverified in the absence of DNA. There are 16 residues in the CDR3. Germline V gene sequence: CDR1 KGHSH, CDR2 LQKENI. The CDR3 protein is CASSLTGARGSYEQYF.

This sequence joins TRBV12-3 or TRBV12-4 and TRBJ1-1; TCRdb picks TRBD1, but there is no DNA to check that call. CDR3 length: 14 residues. This CDR3 is CASSFGQGRTEAFF.

This chain joins TRBV12-3 or TRBV12-4 and TRBJ2-4; TCRdb names TRBD1, which stays unverified in the absence of DNA. This CDR3 has 15 amino acids. The CDR3 here is CASSITGLAKNIQYF.